This T cell receptor beta chain was identified in a study of blood T cell repertoires in COVID-19. Study context: COVID-19 samples collected from the United States, Italy and Spain covered acute and convalescent phases. PBMCs, B-cell-depleted T cells, or T cells were the source of the cDNA or gDNA that made up the material.

Per the original data handling: Amplifying reference gene primers gave estimates of nucleated cell counts. Sequencing was performed with immunoSEQ multiplex PCR; in TCRdb, only in-frame clones are kept and a portion is missing. V and J calls and clone size are those listed in that table; D and trimming were worked out from the DNA. The sample has approximately 210,000 clones, about 90% seen once. The CDR3 has 17 residues. Germline loops: CDR1 MGHRA, CDR2 YSYEKL. V was trimmed by 2 bases and J by 0 bases, leaving 11 bases between them. The sample comprised peripheral blood. The chain joins TRBV4-1 to TRBJ2-6; D is uncertain. The source is a woman in her 70s with acute or convalescent COVID-19. The CDR3 loop is CASSQTPVRSGANVLTF. Here the CDR3 DNA reads TGCGCCAGCAGCCAAACGCCGGTCCGCTCTGGGGCCAACGTCCTGACTTTC.